This T cell receptor (beta chain) was found in a study of blood T cell repertoires in COVID-19. Study-level information: The analysed material was cDNA or gDNA that came from T cells, B-cell-depleted T cells, or PBMCs.

Original data processing: Amplification of reference gene primers was used by the study to estimate nucleated cell counts. Here immunoSEQ multiplex PCR was the method, and the copy in TCRdb shows in-frame clones only, minus some. The DNA was the basis for D and trimming; V, J and clone size are from that table. The sample holds some 60,000 clones, 73% seen once. J gave up 3 bases and V 5 bases, and 17 bases lay outside the gene matches. Germline-derived CDR1 and CDR2 are MDHEN and SYDVKM. CDR3 length: 19 amino acids. V gene TRBV28 combines with J gene TRBJ2-1; 9 nucleotides agree with TRBD2. The sample taken for sequencing was peripheral blood. The receptor's source is a woman in her fifties or sixties with active or convalescent COVID-19. Written as DNA, the CDR3 is TGTGCCAGCAGTCCTCCAGGACTGGGCGGGAGGGCCCACTACAATGAGCAGTTCTTC. This codes for CASSPPGLGGRAHYNEQFF.